The rows below give T cell receptor beta chains drawn from one sample of a study of T cell repertoires in ileal Crohn's disease. The protocol was immunoSEQ multiplex PCR, while the TCRdb copy is restricted to in-frame clones and leaves out a portion. The repertoire consists of around 13,000 clones, with 78% occurring once and the leading ten covering under 5%. Sequencing was done on a sample of ileal tissue. Receptors were obtained from an adult with Crohn's disease. CDR3s include the opening cysteine and the closing phenylalanine or tryptophan. A D gene is named only where the DNA matches it firmly. Part of the rows lack a size; the others show once, few, many or a class for expanded clones.

TRBD2 TRBJ2-3 . TRBV18 CASSPRTSGGRDTQYF TGTGCCAGCTCACCACGAACTAGCGGGGGTAGGGATACGCAGTATTTT
. TRBJ1-4 . TRBV4-2 CASSQEASSGVEKLFF TGTGCCAGCAGCCAAGAAGCCTCTTCGGGGGTGGAAAAACTGTTTTTT
. TRBJ2-3 . TRBV7-9 CASSFTPADTQYF TGTGCCAGCAGTTTTACCCCGGCAGATACGCAGTATTTT
. TRBJ2-2 . TRBV19 CASSKFRENGELFF TGTGCCAGTAGTAAGTTCCGGGAGAACGGGGAGCTGTTTTTT
. TRBJ2-1 . TRBV19 CASSKGTNYNEQFF TGTGCCAGTAGTAAAGGGACAAACTACAATGAGCAGTTCTTC
TRBD2 TRBJ2-7 . TRBV5-1 CASSLSIKAASGSSYEQYF TGCGCCAGCAGCTTGTCAATTAAGGCTGCTAGCGGGAGCTCCTACGAGCAGTACTTC
. TRBJ2-7 . TRBV5-1 CASSLRQQAYEQYF TGCGCCAGCAGCTTGAGACAGCAAGCCTACGAGCAGTACTTC
TRBD1 TRBJ2-7 . TRBV9 CASSVVDSQGGSCSYEQYF TGTGCCAGCAGCGTAGTTGATTCACAGGGGGGATCTTGCTCCTACGAGCAGTACTTC
. TRBJ2-7 . TRBV14 CASSPGVNYEQYF TGTGCCAGCAGCCCGGGGGTGAACTACGAGCAGTACTTC
. TRBJ1-3 . TRBV7-6 CASSLDGPSSGNTIYF TGTGCCAGCAGCTTAGATGGCCCCAGTTCTGGAAACACCATATATTTT
. TRBJ1-2 . TRBV7-9 CASSLEGDLHYGYTF TGTGCCAGCAGCTTAGAAGGGGATTTGCACTATGGCTACACCTTC
. TRBJ1-1 . TRBV6-1 CASIESGRETEAFF TGTGCCAGCATAGAATCAGGACGGGAGACTGAAGCTTTCTTT
TRBD2 TRBJ2-3 . TRBV9 CASSVGLAGDTQYF TGTGCCAGCAGCGTAGGGCTAGCGGGAGATACGCAGTATTTT
TRBD1 TRBJ2-7 . TRBV7-9 CASSGQPYEQYF TGTGCCAGCTCGGGACAGCCCTACGAGCAGTACTTC
. TRBJ2-5 . TRBV5-1 CASRDGVQETQYF TGCGCCAGCAGGGACGGGGTCCAAGAGACCCAGTACTTC
. TRBJ1-4 few TRBV4-1 CASSQQQQPGEKLFF TGCGCCAGCAGCCAACAACAGCAACCGGGGGAAAAACTGTTTTTT
. TRBJ2-5 . TRBV9 CASSVAPYQETQYF TGTGCCAGCAGCGTAGCCCCGTACCAAGAGACCCAGTACTTC
. TRBJ1-2 . TRBV5-4 CASTPGGHGYTF TGTGCCAGCACCCCCGGAGGCCATGGCTACACCTTC
TRBD2 TRBJ2-1 . TRBV7-3 CASSFKPRGGEQFF TGTGCCAGCAGCTTTAAACCCCGCGGGGGTGAGCAGTTCTTC
TRBD1 TRBJ2-5 . TRBV7-2 CASSLLGQGQETQYF TGTGCCAGCAGCTTACTGGGACAGGGACAAGAGACCCAGTACTTC
. TRBJ1-1 once TRBV9 CASSVRGNGAEAFF TGTGCCAGCAGCGTTAGAGGGAACGGGGCTGAAGCTTTCTTT
TRBD1 TRBJ2-7 few TRBV18 CASSPNRGITYEQYF TGTGCCAGCTCACCAAACAGGGGGATTACCTACGAGCAGTACTTC
. TRBJ2-7 . TRBV6-1 CASSEVGGIYEQYF TGTGCCAGCAGTGAAGTCGGAGGCATCTACGAGCAGTACTTC
. TRBJ2-3 . TRBV6-4 CASSDSVEDTQYF TGTGCCAGCAGTGACTCTGTGGAGGATACGCAGTATTTT
. TRBJ2-2 . TRBV5-6 CASSLAAGLLTGELFF TGTGCCAGCAGCTTGGCCGCGGGATTGCTCACCGGGGAGCTGTTTTTT
. TRBJ2-7 once TRBV2 CASSEARREQYF TGTGCCAGCAGTGAAGCGCGAAGAGAGCAGTACTTC